These T cell receptor beta chains were read from a single sample in a study of blood T cell repertoires in COVID-19. TCRdb's table, derived via immunoSEQ multiplex PCR, lists solely in-frame clones and lacks some. The sample records approximately 250,000 clones, roughly four fifths being singletons. Sequenced material: peripheral blood. The receptors originated from a man in his forties or fifties with acute or convalescent COVID-19. The CDR3 runs from the conserved cysteine through the conserved F or W. Fields, in order: V gene, clone size, D gene, J gene, CDR3 protein, CDR3 DNA. A D gene is named only where the DNA matches it firmly. Part of the rows lack a size; the others show once, few, many or a class for expanded clones.

TRBV12-3/TRBV12-4,-,-,TRBJ2-6,CASSTDRANVLTF,TGTGCCAGCAGCACTGATCGGGCCAACGTCCTGACTTTC
TRBV27,-,-,TRBJ2-3,CASSLASTDTQYF,TGTGCCAGCAGTCTAGCTAGCACAGATACGCAGTATTTT
TRBV12-5,-,TRBD1,TRBJ2-2,CASGGTGGSTGELFF,TGTGCTAGTGGCGGGACAGGGGGCAGCACCGGGGAGCTGTTTTTT
TRBV19,few,-,TRBJ1-1,CASSGQMNTEAFF,TGTGCCAGTAGTGGGCAGATGAACACTGAAGCTTTCTTT
TRBV2,many,TRBD2,TRBJ2-7,CASRGGFSGSSYEQYF,TGTGCCAGCAGGGGGGGATTTAGCGGGAGTTCGTACGAGCAGTACTTC
TRBV27,-,TRBD2,TRBJ2-1,CASSLSPGLAGVSYNEQFF,TGTGCCAGCAGTTTATCGCCGGGACTAGCGGGAGTCTCCTACAATGAGCAGTTCTTC
TRBV5-1,-,TRBD1,TRBJ1-3,CASSPGDRVYGNTIYF,TGCGCCAGCAGCCCCGGGGACAGGGTTTATGGAAACACCATATATTTT
TRBV9,-,-,TRBJ2-3,CASSVGATDTQYF,TGTGCCAGCAGCGTAGGGGCAACAGATACGCAGTATTTT
TRBV7-3,-,-,TRBJ2-7,CASSSRRNDYSYEQYF,TGTGCCAGCAGCTCCAGACGGAACGACTACTCCTACGAGCAGTACTTC
TRBV4-1,-,TRBD1,TRBJ1-1,CASSQARDRGTEAFF,TGCGCCAGCAGCCAAGCGCGGGACAGGGGGACTGAAGCTTTCTTT
TRBV7-2,-,TRBD1,TRBJ1-5,CASSFSSRTTGVTQPQHF,TGTGCCAGCAGCTTTAGCTCACGTACGACAGGGGTTACGCAGCCCCAGCATTTT
TRBV7-9,-,-,TRBJ1-2,CASSPGFVYGYTF,TGTGCCAGCAGCCCAGGGTTCGTCTATGGCTACACCTTC
TRBV19,once,-,TRBJ2-7,CASKERSSYEQYF,TGTGCCAGTAAAGAGCGAAGCTCCTACGAGCAGTACTTC
TRBV18,-,TRBD1,TRBJ1-5,CASSPNRGNQPQHF,TGTGCCAGCTCACCAAACAGGGGGAATCAGCCCCAGCATTTT
TRBV3-1/TRBV3-2,-,TRBD2,TRBJ2-1,CASSQGPWGEGFF,TGTGCCAGCAGCCAAGGCCCTTGGGGGGAGGGGTTCTTC
TRBV27,-,-,TRBJ2-2,CASSLNGAGELFF,TGTGCCAGCAGTTTAAACGGGGCCGGGGAGCTGTTTTTT
TRBV10-1,-,-,TRBJ2-5,CASSGQIQETQYF,TGCGCCAGCAGTGGACAGATCCAAGAGACCCAGTACTTC
TRBV4-1,few,TRBD2,TRBJ2-7,CASSSRVAGEGYEQYF,TGCGCCAGCAGCTCTCGGGTAGCGGGAGAGGGCTACGAGCAGTACTTC
TRBV19,-,-,TRBJ2-7,CASSMEVRSSYEQYF,TGTGCCAGTAGTATGGAGGTTCGGAGCTCCTACGAGCAGTACTTC
TRBV21-1,-,-,TRBJ2-1,CASSPRGTSGRVVACNEQFF,TGTGCCAGCAGCCCAAGGGGGACTAGCGGGAGGGTGGTCGCCTGCAATGAGCAGTTCTTC
TRBV7-9,-,TRBD2,TRBJ2-7,CASRSGTSGYEQYF,TGTGCCAGCAGGTCCGGGACTAGCGGCTACGAGCAGTACTTC
TRBV5-1,-,TRBD2,TRBJ2-3,CASSGLAGVATDTQYF,TGCGCCAGCAGCGGACTAGCGGGAGTCGCCACAGATACGCAGTATTTT
TRBV7-9,-,TRBD1,TRBJ2-3,CASSPGTGGTDTQYF,TGTGCCAGCAGCCCGGGGACAGGGGGCACAGATACGCAGTATTTT
TRBV28,-,TRBD1,TRBJ1-2,CASSPNRGSFYGYTF,TGTGCCAGCAGTCCTAACAGGGGGAGCTTCTATGGCTACACCTTC
TRBV25-1,-,-,TRBJ2-7,CASSPAGSSYEQYF,TGTGCCAGCAGTCCTGCGGGCAGTTCCTACGAGCAGTACTTC
TRBV13,-,TRBD1,TRBJ2-7,CASSSRDSSYEQYF,TGTGCCAGCAGCTCCCGGGACAGCAGTTACGAGCAGTACTTC
TRBV23-1,once,-,TRBJ2-7,CASSQSRQTIYEQYF,TGCGCCAGCAGTCAATCGAGGCAGACCATCTACGAGCAGTACTTC
TRBV18,-,-,TRBJ2-4,CASSPPQGLAKNIQYF,TGTGCCAGCTCACCACCCCAGGGATTAGCCAAAAACATTCAGTACTTC
TRBV19,-,-,TRBJ2-2,CASSPGSYTGELFF,TGTGCCAGTAGTCCAGGCAGTTACACCGGGGAGCTGTTTTTT
TRBV27,-,-,TRBJ2-2,CASSLGQGTTGELFF,TGTGCCAGCAGTTTAGGCCAGGGCACTACCGGGGAGCTGTTTTTT
TRBV20-1,-,-,TRBJ2-2,CSASLGTPGHTGELFF,TGCAGTGCTAGTCTAGGGACTCCGGGACACACCGGGGAGCTGTTTTTT
TRBV9,-,-,TRBJ2-1,CASSVYGSSYNEQFF,TGTGCCAGCAGCGTCTACGGGAGCTCCTACAATGAGCAGTTCTTC
TRBV6-5,-,-,TRBJ1-6,CATGGSSSYNSPLHF,TGTGCAACGGGTGGGAGCAGCTCCTATAATTCACCCCTCCACTTT
TRBV19,-,TRBD1,TRBJ1-2,CASSPYRGLNYGYTF,TGTGCCAGTAGTCCTTACAGGGGGCTCAACTATGGCTACACCTTC
TRBV6-1,-,-,TRBJ2-7,CASSEAGQKVEQYF,TGTGCCAGCAGTGAGGCGGGACAGAAAGTCGAGCAGTACTTC
TRBV6-4,-,-,TRBJ1-2,CASSPQKGGNYGYTF,TGTGCCAGCAGCCCCCAGAAGGGAGGGAACTATGGCTACACCTTC
TRBV10-1,-,-,TRBJ2-5,CASSEGTRPSETQYF,TGCGCCAGCAGTGAAGGGACAAGGCCATCAGAGACCCAGTACTTC
TRBV24-1,-,TRBD2,TRBJ2-3,CATSDFAGGDTDTQYF,TGTGCCACCAGTGATTTCGCGGGAGGCGACACAGATACGCAGTATTTT
TRBV7-9,-,-,TRBJ1-3,CASSSSGGGFSGNTIYF,TGTGCCAGCAGCTCATCGGGAGGGGGGTTCTCTGGAAACACCATATATTTT
TRBV10-1,-,-,TRBJ1-4,CASSPNSATNEKLFF,TGCGCCAGCAGTCCGAACAGTGCAACTAATGAAAAACTGTTTTTT
TRBV6-5,many,-,TRBJ1-1,CASSNTRNTEAFF,TGTGCCAGCAGTAACACAAGGAACACTGAAGCTTTCTTT